Each of the 31 T cell receptor beta chains below was sequenced from the same sample in a study of post-analysis software for immune sequencing data. Notes on the study in general: TRBV5-6, TRBV5-1 and TRBV20-1 were among a few TRBV segments more frequent in patients than controls.

These TCRs' antigens remain unknown. Included in the TCR beta cDNA libraries were unique molecular identifiers. Each CDR3 protein gets one entry after TCRdb re-called the PCR reads with MiXCR. The sample includes 650,000 to 850,000 distinct CDR3 sequences, under 60% of them seen just once. The specimen was blood. These TCRs come from a girl aged 10-17 years with multiple sclerosis.

The rearrangement links TRBV15 to TRBJ2-7; tentatively, D is TRBD1 (6 bases). V gave up 0 bases and J gave up 0 bases, with 9 bases separating them. The CDR3 has 15 residues. The germline V gene has CDR1 LNHNV and CDR2 YYDKDF (reference sequence). The CDR3 DNA reads as TGTGCCACCAGCAGAGAGACAGGAGTCTCCTACGAGCAGTACTTC. As protein: CATSRETGVSYEQYF. Using reference TRBV15 and TRBJ2-7 for the parts outside the CDR3, the full variable domain is DAMVIQNPRYQVTQFGKPVTLSCSQTLNHNVMYWYQQKSSQAPKLLFHYYDKDFNNEADTPDNFQSRRPNTSFCFLDIRSPGLGDTAMYLCATSRETGVSYEQYFGPGTRLTVT.

The chain has TRBV20-1 and TRBJ2-3; possibly TRBD1 or TRBD2 for D (5 bases each). Trimming shortened V by 6 bases and J by 5 bases, and 12 bases separated the two germline ends. CDR3 length: 12 residues. The germline V gene has CDR1 DFQATT and CDR2 SNEGSKA (reference sequence). The CDR3 protein is CSAQRGGDTQYF. In DNA form, the CDR3 reads TGCAGTGCGCAGAGGGGTGGAGATACGCAGTATTTT.

This clonotype has just one count. This sequence joins TRBV6-5 and TRBJ2-1; 13 bases line up with TRBD2. CDR1 MNHEY and CDR2 SVGAGI come from the germline V gene. V trimming: 0 bases; J trimming: 6 bases; junction bases outside the gene matches: 2. The CDR3 has 16 amino acids. DNA of the CDR3: TGTGCCAGCAGTTACTCGGGACTAGCGGGAACCAATGAGCAGTTCTTC. This translates into CASSYSGLAGTNEQFF.

This chain's CDR3 is CASSQSTGDHGYTF. The CDR3 region has the DNA TGCGCCAGCAGCCAGTCGACAGGGGATCATGGCTACACCTTC. V usage is TRBV5-1 and J usage is TRBJ1-2; 8 bases are shared with TRBD1. CDR1 is SGHRS and CDR2 is YFSETQ in the germline V gene. Unmatched junction bases numbered 8, after V lost 4 bases and J lost 6 bases. This CDR3 spans 14 amino acids.

This chain links TRBV7-2 with TRBJ2-1; no clear D gene. The length of the CDR3 is 14 residues. Germline CDR1 and CDR2: SGHTA and FQGNSA. The ends were cut back, 3 bases at V and 4 bases at J, with 10 bases in the middle. CDR3 nucleotides: TGTGCCAGCAGCTTGAACCCCCGATACAATGAGCAGTTCTTC. It encodes CASSLNPRYNEQFF.

This clonotype turned up a few times. The V and J genes are TRBV5-1 and TRBJ1-1, with D possibly matching TRBD1 (5 bases). The CDR3 is made up of 15 amino acids. In germline, CDR1 is SGHRS, CDR2 YFSETQ. The germline V and J ends were trimmed by 6 bases and 4 bases, with 19 bases remaining between them. The CDR3 coding sequence is TGCGCCAGCACTTTCCAGGCGGCGGGGGGCACTGAAGCTTTCTTT. Encoded protein: CASTFQAAGGTEAFF.

This clonotype was observed a few times. The chain carries TRBV24-1 and TRBJ2-7; 9 nucleotides line up with TRBD1. CDR1 and CDR2 from the germline V gene are KGHDR and SFDVKD. The CDR3 extends over 14 amino acids. The junction had 6 bases not matched to a gene; V was cut back by 3 bases and J by 7 bases. CDR3: CATSDLRTGAEQYF. The DNA for the CDR3 is TGTGCCACCAGTGATCTAAGGACAGGGGCTGAGCAGTACTTC.

This sequence joins TRBV20-1 and TRBJ2-7, with 11 positions matching TRBD2. TRBJ2-5 explains the end of the DNA better; the J call may be wrong. The CDR3 runs 15 residues. In germline, CDR1 is DFQATT, CDR2 SNEGSKA (reference sequence). The CDR3 DNA sequence: TGCAGTGCTAGCCCTTTAGCGGGAGGGCCGGAGACCCAGTACTTC. It codes for CSASPLAGGPETQYF.

This clonotype was counted between two and nine times. The chain carries TRBV5-5 and TRBJ2-4; D is possibly TRBD2 (6 bases). The better agreement between TRBJ2-7 and the DNA end casts doubt on the J call. The CDR3 sequence is 15 residues long. Germline CDR1 and CDR2: SGHKS and YYEKEE (reference sequence). DNA of the CDR3: TGTGCCAGCAGCCGCGCCGGGACTCAGCCCTACGAGCAGTACTTC. It yields the protein CASSRAGTQPYEQYF.

This clonotype has a handful of counts. The V call is TRBV12-3 or TRBV12-4, the J call TRBJ1-2, with D perhaps matching TRBD1 (6 bases). This CDR3 has 15 amino acids. V lost 11 bases and J 7 bases, leaving 26 bases between the germline ends. The CDR3 reads CAARGTRGSGFGYTF. The CDR3 DNA is TGTGCCGCCAGAGGTACTAGGGGGTCTGGCTTTGGCTACACCTTC.

This chain joins TRBV6-1 and TRBJ2-7; D ambiguous. Trimming cost V 7 bases and J 2 bases, with 15 bases left between them. CDR1 and CDR2 from the germline V gene are MNHNS and SASEGT. The CDR3 loop spans 14 amino acids. The CDR3 region has the DNA TGTGCCAGCAACGGGTTAGGGCTCACCTACGAGCAGTACTTC. Protein sequence: CASNGLGLTYEQYF.

The J gene is TRBJ2-4, the V gene TRBV20-1, with TRBD2 as a possible D gene (5 bases). TRBJ2-7 explains the end of the DNA better; the J call may be wrong. The germline gives CDR1 DFQATT, CDR2 SNEGSKA (reference sequence). This CDR3 is built from 13 residues. In DNA, the CDR3 is TGCAGTGCTAGAGTCGGGGAATCCTACGAGCAGTACTTC. Protein: CSARVGESYEQYF.

The chain couples TRBV12-3 or TRBV12-4 to TRBJ2-7; TRBD2 is a possible D gene (5 bases). V lost 3 bases, J lost 3 bases, and 15 bases lay in between. This CDR3 is 15 amino acids long. In DNA form, the CDR3 reads TGTGCCAGCAGTTTTAGTAAGCGGAGCTACTACGAGCAGTACTTC. Its protein product is CASSFSKRSYYEQYF.

The chain employs TRBV18 and TRBJ2-5; D might be TRBD2 (6 bases). The CDR3 is made up of 14 amino acids. V was shortened by 3 bases and J by 11 bases, with 19 bases between the two germline ends. CDR1 is KGHSH, CDR2 LQKENI, per germline. CDR3 DNA: TGTGCCAGCTCACCGGATAGCGGCAGCCCTAAGCAGTACTTC. It translates to CASSPDSGSPKQYF.

This clonotype was seen only a few times. The genes are TRBV12-3 or TRBV12-4 and TRBJ2-7, with D unclear. This CDR3 comprises 14 residues. V dropped 4 bases and J dropped 3 bases, with 13 bases sitting between them. DNA for the CDR3: TGTGCCAGCAGTTCCCTCTCGGCCGTCTACGAGCAGTACTTC. Translating gives CASSSLSAVYEQYF.

V is TRBV3-1 and J is TRBJ2-5; unclear D gene. The J call may be wrong; the DNA end is better matched by TRBJ2-7. CDR3 length equals 12 residues. CDR1 and CDR2 from the germline V gene are LGHDT and YNNKEL (reference sequence). The CDR3 is CASSQDPNEQYF. In nucleotides, the CDR3 is TGTGCCAGCAGCCAAGATCCCAACGAGCAGTACTTC.

The V call is TRBV11-2, the J call TRBJ2-5, with D unresolved. Per germline, CDR1 SGHAT and CDR2 FQNNGV. This CDR3 is built from 15 residues. V was pared by 0 bases and J by 9 bases, with 17 bases between. The chain's CDR3 is CASSLEVGLLRPQYF. The CDR3 DNA reads TGTGCCAGCAGCTTAGAGGTCGGGTTGTTGAGACCCCAGTACTTC. Drawing the rest from reference TRBV11-2 and TRBJ2-5, the complete variable domain is EAGVAQSPRYKIIEKRQSVAFWCNPISGHATLYWYQQILGQGPKLLIQFQNNGVVDDSQLPKDRFSAERLKGVDSTLKIQPAKLEDSAVYLCASSLEVGLLRPQYFGPGTRLLVL.

This clonotype was observed a handful of times. One junction end does not reproduce the germline sequence, and a read error may be involved. The chain joins TRBV15 to TRBJ2-6; D gene uncertain. The CDR3 has 12 amino acids. From germline, CDR1 is LNHNV and CDR2 YYDKDF (reference sequence). The CDR3: CATSTGTNVLTF. CDR3 nucleotide sequence: TGTGCCACCAGCACTGGGACCAACGTCCTGACTTTC.

The chain couples TRBV7-2 to TRBJ1-3; D is ambiguous. Germline lookup yields CDR1 SGHTA and CDR2 FQGNSA. V lost 5 bases to trimming and J lost 4 bases, with 9 bases between them. This CDR3 is 13 amino acids long. CDR3 in DNA: TGTGCCAGCAGCGAACAACAGGGAAACACCATATATTTT. Protein sequence: CASSEQQGNTIYF.

The chain is built from TRBV27 and TRBJ2-4; 7 bases line up with TRBD1. Germline CDR1 reads MNHEY; CDR2 reads SMNVEV (reference sequence). Germline trimming cut 5 bases from V and 0 bases from J; bases unmatched to any gene: 7. The CDR3 spans 16 residues. In DNA form, the CDR3 reads TGTGCCAGCAGTACCCGACAGGGATTAGCCAAAAACATTCAGTACTTC. Protein sequence: CASSTRQGLAKNIQYF.

This clonotype was counted between two and nine times. This chain connects TRBV7-2 to TRBJ2-7, with D possibly TRBD2 on 5 matching bases. The CDR3 runs to 15 residues. Germline loops: CDR1 SGHTA, CDR2 FQGNSA. Trimming pared 2 bases from V and 3 bases from J, leaving 14 bases between. The CDR3 coding sequence is TGTGCCAGCAGCTTAAGTCTTACCCGGGGCTACGAGCAGTACTTC. As protein: CASSLSLTRGYEQYF.

This clonotype was seen more than once but under ten times. The chain uses TRBV10-3 and TRBJ2-6; perhaps TRBD2 as D (5 bases). Deletions cut 10 bases from V and 2 bases from J, with 27 bases between. The CDR3 loop spans 19 amino acids. Germline CDR1 and CDR2: ENHRY and SYGVKD. The CDR3 loop is CATASTEERVGAGANVLTF. As DNA, the CDR3 is TGTGCCACCGCATCAACCGAGGAGAGGGTAGGAGCTGGGGCCAACGTCCTGACTTTC.

This sequence joins TRBV5-6 and TRBJ2-3, with 8 bases identical to TRBD2. Germline CDR1 and CDR2: SGHDT and YYEEEE. The trim removed 4 bases at V and 6 bases at J, leaving 10 bases unmatched. The CDR3 has 15 residues. The CDR3: CASSARTSIGDTQYF. In DNA form, the CDR3 reads TGTGCCAGCAGCGCCCGGACTAGCATCGGGGATACGCAGTATTTT.

This clonotype has a count of ten or more. This chain uses TRBV24-1 with TRBJ2-1; TRBD2 agrees at 7 bases. Germline V gene data show CDR1 as KGHDR and CDR2 as SFDVKD. V lost 3 bases, J lost 9 bases, and 13 bases stayed unmatched. This CDR3 comprises 16 residues. CDR3 in DNA: TGTGCCACCAGTGATCCCCGACTAGCTACCTCAGCTGAGCAGTTCTTC. Translation: CATSDPRLATSAEQFF.

This clonotype was observed many times. The chain joins TRBV7-8 to TRBJ1-1, with TRBD1 identical over 7 bases. V was clipped by 1 base and J by 0 bases; unmatched bases: 8. The CDR3 runs 17 residues. CDR1 is SGHVS and CDR2 is FQNEAQ in the germline V gene. CDR3: CASSLGSRGRMNTEAFF. The CDR3 coding sequence is TGTGCCAGCAGCTTAGGGTCTAGGGGGCGAATGAACACTGAAGCTTTCTTT.

The chain is built from TRBV6-6 and TRBJ2-7; 12 positions agree with TRBD2. The V gene's germline CDR1 is MNHNY and CDR2 SVGAGI (reference sequence). CDR3 length: 16 amino acids. The V gene end was trimmed by 0 bases and the J gene end by 2 bases; junction bases not matched to a gene: 2. The CDR3 loop is CASSYSTSGRPYEQYF. CDR3 nucleotides: TGTGCCAGCAGTTACTCGACTAGCGGGAGACCCTACGAGCAGTACTTC.

The rearrangement joins TRBV11-2 to TRBJ1-2; D is perhaps TRBD1 (5 bases). Per the germline V gene, CDR1 is SGHAT and CDR2 is FQNNGV. CDR3 length: 16 residues. Trimming removed 3 bases from V and 0 bases from J, with 14 bases in between. The CDR3 nucleotides are TGTGCCAGCAGCTTGTTTAACAGGAGAACTAACTATGGCTACACCTTC. Encoded protein: CASSLFNRRTNYGYTF. Full variable domain (rest looked up from reference TRBV11-2 and TRBJ1-2): EAGVAQSPRYKIIEKRQSVAFWCNPISGHATLYWYQQILGQGPKLLIQFQNNGVVDDSQLPKDRFSAERLKGVDSTLKIQPAKLEDSAVYLCASSLFNRRTNYGYTFGSGTRLTVV.

The chain recombines TRBV12-3 or TRBV12-4 with TRBJ2-7; no clear D gene. The V end lost 5 bases, the J end lost 3 bases, and 11 bases lay between the germline ends. The CDR3 covers 13 residues. The CDR3 nucleotides read TGTGCCAGCAGTCCCGCCAACTTCTACGAGCAGTACTTC. Translated: CASSPANFYEQYF.

The chain employs TRBV5-1 and TRBJ2-7; 7 bases are shared with TRBD1. Per germline, CDR1 SGHRS and CDR2 YFSETQ. V lost 0 bases to trimming and J lost 4 bases; unmatched junction nucleotides: 10. This CDR3 has 16 residues. The CDR3 coding sequence is TGCGCCAGCAGCTTGGCTCCCGGGACAGACCTATACGAGCAGTACTTC. Its translation is CASSLAPGTDLYEQYF. Full variable domain (rest looked up from reference TRBV5-1 and TRBJ2-7): KAGVTQTPRYLIKTRGQQVTLSCSPISGHRSVSWYQQTPGQGLQFLFEYFSETQRNKGNFPGRFSGRQFSNSRSEMNVSTLELGDSALYLCASSLAPGTDLYEQYFGPGTRLTVT.

V is TRBV20-1 and J is TRBJ2-5; TRBD1 agrees at 11 bases. The J segment lost 0 bases and the V segment lost 5 bases, leaving 11 bases of the junction unmatched. In germline, CDR1 is DFQATT, CDR2 SNEGSKA (reference sequence). The CDR3 runs to 17 residues. In nucleotides, the CDR3 is TGCAGTGCTTTCCGGACAGGGGGCTCGATGTACCAAGAGACCCAGTACTTC. Amino acid sequence: CSAFRTGGSMYQETQYF.

The chain joins TRBV7-3 to TRBJ2-1; no clear D gene. Trimming took 4 bases from V and 1 from J, leaving 8 bases between them. The CDR3 contains 14 residues. Germline loops: CDR1 SGHTA, CDR2 FQGTGA. The CDR3 nucleotides are TGTGCCAGCAGCTCGCACGGGTCCTACAATGAGCAGTTCTTC. Translating it yields CASSSHGSYNEQFF.